This entry lists 24 T cell receptor beta chains sequenced from one sample in a study of blood T cell repertoires in COVID-19. Using immunoSEQ multiplex PCR, the repertoire was profiled, and TCRdb retains in-frame clones only, with some absent. The sample consists of about 210,000 clones, about 88% of them appearing once. Material: peripheral blood. These TCRs come from a woman in her forties with acute or convalescent COVID-19.

V is TRBV6-6 and J is TRBJ1-2; 11 nucleotides agree with TRBD1. The junction had 5 bases not matched to a gene; V was cut back by 2 bases and J by 6 bases. The CDR3 is made up of 15 amino acids. The V gene's germline CDR1 is MNHNY and CDR2 SVGAGI (reference sequence). The CDR3 region has the DNA TGTGCCAGCAGTTACGCCGGGACAGGGGGAGATGGCTACACCTTC. Protein product: CASSYAGTGGDGYTF.

The V and J genes are TRBV29-1 and TRBJ2-1, with TRBD2 matching 10 bases. Germline V lookup: CDR1 SQVTM, CDR2 ANQGSEA. The CDR3 covers 16 residues. With 1 base clipped from V and 4 bases from J, the junction kept 7 bases outside the gene matches. The CDR3 nucleotides are TGCAGCGTTGAAGCCCAAGCGGGGGGGACATACAATGAGCAGTTCTTC. The encoded protein is CSVEAQAGGTYNEQFF.

The chain has TRBV5-1 and TRBJ2-3, with 15 bases matching TRBD2. CDR1 is SGHRS and CDR2 is YFSETQ in the germline V gene. The V gene end was trimmed by 4 bases and the J gene end by 0 bases; junction bases not matched to a gene: 6. The CDR3 length is 18 residues. CDR3 nucleotide sequence: TGCGCCAGCAGCCCTCGGACTAGCGGGGGGGCGAGCACAGATACGCAGTATTTT. Protein product: CASSPRTSGGASTDTQYF.

The chain has TRBV7-9 and TRBJ2-1, with TRBD1 as a possible D gene (6 bases). V was pared by 5 bases and J by 4 bases, with 15 bases between. Germline assignment: CDR1 SEHNR and CDR2 FQNEAQ (reference sequence). The CDR3 length is 15 residues. The CDR3 coding sequence is TGTGCCAGCAGCCCAGACAGGTTACGGTACAATGAGCAGTTCTTC. Translated, it gives CASSPDRLRYNEQFF.

Regarding this clone: One junction end disagrees with the germline gene, perhaps due to a read error. The V call is TRBV3-1 (or the pseudogene TRBV3-2), the J call TRBJ2-1; D is perhaps TRBD1 (5 bases). Germline V gene data show CDR1 as LGHDT and CDR2 as YNNKEL (reference sequence). The CDR3 is 14 amino acids. This CDR3 reads CASSQVGPYKEQFF. The CDR3 DNA is TGTGCCAGCAGCCAAGTGGGGCCCTACAAGGAGCAGTTCTTC.

The rearrangement uses TRBV2 and TRBJ1-6, with D possibly being TRBD1 (5 bases). The CDR3 length is 15 residues. Per the germline V gene, CDR1 is SNHLY and CDR2 is FYNNEI. Trimming pared 4 bases from V and 9 bases from J, leaving 16 bases between. CDR3 loop: CASSGGAAGGSPLHF. The CDR3, as DNA: TGTGCCAGCAGTGGTGGGGCAGCGGGGGGTTCACCCCTCCACTTT.

The chain employs TRBV7-9 and TRBJ1-1; D is undetermined. Germline CDR1 is SEHNR and CDR2 is FQNEAQ (reference sequence). This CDR3 region has 14 residues. V gave up 3 bases and J gave up 2 bases, with 10 bases separating them. CDR3 bases: TGTGCCAGCAGCTTGGGAGGCGGAAACACTGAAGCTTTCTTT. Its protein is CASSLGGGNTEAFF.

The chain employs TRBV15 and TRBJ1-1, with a tentative D call TRBD1 (6 bases). Trimming took 0 bases from V and 2 from J, leaving 7 bases between them. CDR1 and CDR2 from the germline V gene are LNHNV and YYDKDF (reference sequence). The CDR3 loop spans 14 amino acids. CDR3 residues: CATSRDRGNTEAFF. In DNA form, the CDR3 reads TGTGCCACCAGCAGAGACAGGGGAAACACTGAAGCTTTCTTT.

This sequence joins TRBV27 and TRBJ2-5; 10 nucleotides match TRBD1. The CDR3 consists of 16 residues. Trimming took 5 bases from V and 1 from J; bases not matched to a gene: 7. Per the germline V gene, CDR1 is MNHEY and CDR2 is SMNVEV (reference sequence). The CDR3 sequence is CASSPTGTGAQETQYF. The DNA of the CDR3 is TGTGCCAGCAGTCCGACGGGGACAGGGGCCCAAGAGACCCAGTACTTC.

The genes are TRBV21-1 and TRBJ1-5; TRBD1, as called in the table, went unchecked against the DNA. TRBV21-1 is flagged as a pseudogene. The CDR3 totals 17 residues. The CDR3 loop reads CASSSRALKVGNQPQHF. The CDR3 coding sequence is TGTGCCAGCAGCTCCAGGGCCCTCAAGGTGGGTAATCAGCCCCAGCATTTT.

The DNA for the CDR3 is TGTGCCACCAGTGATCAGGGCAACGGGGAGCTGTTTTTT. It is translated as CATSDQGNGELFF. The rearrangement links TRBV24-1 to TRBJ2-2, with D perhaps TRBD1 (5 bases). The CDR3 covers 13 residues. CDR1 and CDR2 from the germline V gene are KGHDR and SFDVKD. V was clipped by 3 bases and J by 7 bases, with 8 bases between them.

V and J are TRBV6-5 and TRBJ2-7, with 9 positions matching TRBD1. The length of the CDR3 is 13 residues. Per germline, CDR1 MNHEY and CDR2 SVGAGI. J was trimmed by 7 bases and V by 4 bases; bases with no gene match: 5. The CDR3, as DNA: TGTGCCAGCAGTTCGGACAGGGGACGTGAGCAGTACGTC. It codes for CASSSDRGREQYV.

This clone was observed a single time. V gene TRBV12-5 combines with J gene TRBJ2-3, with 10 bases that match TRBD2. The CDR3 covers 15 residues. V shed 5 bases, J shed 2 bases, and the junction held 4 bases outside the gene matches. The germline gives CDR1 LGHNT, CDR2 FRNRAP. This chain's CDR3 is CASGIGTSVTDTQYF. The CDR3 coding sequence is TGTGCTAGTGGTATAGGGACTAGCGTCACAGATACGCAGTATTTT.

This clone was seen only once. The rearrangement uses TRBV11-2 and TRBJ2-2; 8 bases line up with TRBD1. In germline, CDR1 is SGHAT, CDR2 FQNNGV. V lost 1 base and J lost 5; bases outside the gene matches: 9. The CDR3 length is 17 residues. In DNA, the CDR3 is TGTGCCAGCAGCTTAGGACCAGGGACAGGAAAGACCGGGGAGCTGTTTTTT. This sequence encodes CASSLGPGTGKTGELFF.

CDR3 nucleotides: TGTGCCAGCAGCCCGGTCCAGGGTAGTCAGCCCCAGCATTTT. It is translated as CASSPVQGSQPQHF. The genes are TRBV6-6 and TRBJ1-5, with a weak D call TRBD1 (5 bases). Looked up from germline, CDR1 is MNHNY and CDR2 is SVGAGI (reference sequence). This CDR3 is 14 amino acids long. V was cut by 6 bases and J by 6 bases, with 15 bases left in between.

The chain employs TRBV6-2 or TRBV6-3 and TRBJ1-2; 7 bases match TRBD1. The CDR3 length is 16 residues. Germline CDR1 and CDR2: MNHEY and SVGEGT. The V segment lost 2 bases and the J segment 1 base; nucleotides outside the gene matches: 7. CDR3 sequence: CASSYGEGDSNYGYTF. In nucleotides, the CDR3 is TGTGCCAGCAGTTACGGAGAAGGGGACAGTAACTATGGCTACACCTTC.

This clone was seen once. The chain combines TRBV7-2 with TRBJ2-3; D may be TRBD2 (5 bases). Germline assignment: CDR1 SGHTA and CDR2 FQGNSA. Trimming removed 5 bases from V and 2 bases from J, with 17 bases in between. This CDR3 is 16 amino acids long. The CDR3 loop is CASSPDFSTPTDTQYF. CDR3 DNA sequence: TGTGCCAGCAGCCCGGACTTCTCCACCCCCACAGATACGCAGTATTTT.

J is TRBJ1-3 and V is TRBV5-4; 7 bases map to TRBD1. The CDR3 runs 14 residues. Germline V gene lookup returns CDR1 SGHNT and CDR2 YYREEE (reference sequence). With V trimmed by 4 bases and J by 3 bases, 4 bases remained unmatched. This CDR3 reads CASSHRDSGNTIYF. CDR3 nucleotides: TGTGCCAGCAGCCACCGGGACAGTGGAAACACCATATATTTT.

The chain carries TRBV5-1 and TRBJ1-1; D is possibly TRBD1 (5 bases). The CDR3 is 13 residues long. The germline V gene has CDR1 SGHRS and CDR2 YFSETQ. V lost 7 bases, J lost 0 bases, and 10 bases lay in between. The CDR3 sequence: CASSGGLNTEAFF. The CDR3 DNA reads as TGCGCCAGCTCGGGGGGATTGAACACTGAAGCTTTCTTT.

The chain recombines TRBV19 with TRBJ1-1; 7 bases match TRBD1. The junction had 8 bases not matched to a gene; V was cut back by 4 bases and J by 0 bases. This CDR3 region has 16 residues. Germline V gives CDR1 LNHDA, CDR2 SQIVND (reference sequence). The CDR3 DNA reads as TGTGCCAGTAGTACTCTAACCGGGACAGTGAACACTGAAGCTTTCTTT. It encodes CASSTLTGTVNTEAFF.

The chain joins TRBV19 to TRBJ2-1; D is perhaps TRBD1 (6 bases). This CDR3 spans 16 amino acids. Germline CDR1 is LNHDA and CDR2 is SQIVND (reference sequence). V was clipped by 0 bases and J by 5 bases, with 14 bases between them. The CDR3 sequence: CASSIEGAVKNNEQFF. Here the CDR3 DNA reads TGTGCCAGTAGTATAGAGGGGGCCGTGAAGAACAATGAGCAGTTCTTC.

The chain combines TRBV9 with TRBJ2-5; perhaps TRBD2 as D (5 bases). Germline V gives CDR1 SGDLS, CDR2 YYNGEE. Between the trimmed V and J ends, which lost 0 bases and 5 bases, there was a span of 17 bases. This CDR3 is 16 amino acids long. CDR3 residues: CASSVEGGLLGETQYF. Written as DNA, the CDR3 is TGTGCCAGCAGCGTAGAAGGAGGTCTGTTAGGTGAGACCCAGTACTTC. The entire variable domain, with the rest obtained from reference TRBV9 and TRBJ2-5, is as follows: DSGVTQTPKHLITATGQRVTLRCSPRSGDLSVYWYQQSLDQGLQFLIQYYNGEERAKGNILERFSAQQFPDLHSELNLSSLELGDSALYFCASSVEGGLLGETQYFGPGTRLLVL.

The genes are TRBV18 and TRBJ2-3; TRBD2 agrees at 14 bases. The CDR3 is 18 amino acids. Germline CDR1 and CDR2: KGHSH and LQKENI. The V and J ends lost 2 bases and 2 bases, in that order; junction bases with no gene match: 6. The CDR3: CASSPGLAGGALTDTQYF. In DNA, the CDR3 is TGTGCCAGCTCACCAGGACTAGCGGGGGGCGCCCTCACAGATACGCAGTATTTT.

The CDR3 coding sequence is TGTGCCAGTAAGGGTAGCGACTACGAGCAGTACGTC. Translated: CASKGSDYEQYV. The chain joins TRBV19 to TRBJ2-7; D might be TRBD2 (5 bases). There are 12 residues in the CDR3. CDR1 and CDR2 (germline): LNHDA, SQIVND (reference sequence). The V and J ends lost 7 bases and 3 bases respectively, with 10 bases between them.